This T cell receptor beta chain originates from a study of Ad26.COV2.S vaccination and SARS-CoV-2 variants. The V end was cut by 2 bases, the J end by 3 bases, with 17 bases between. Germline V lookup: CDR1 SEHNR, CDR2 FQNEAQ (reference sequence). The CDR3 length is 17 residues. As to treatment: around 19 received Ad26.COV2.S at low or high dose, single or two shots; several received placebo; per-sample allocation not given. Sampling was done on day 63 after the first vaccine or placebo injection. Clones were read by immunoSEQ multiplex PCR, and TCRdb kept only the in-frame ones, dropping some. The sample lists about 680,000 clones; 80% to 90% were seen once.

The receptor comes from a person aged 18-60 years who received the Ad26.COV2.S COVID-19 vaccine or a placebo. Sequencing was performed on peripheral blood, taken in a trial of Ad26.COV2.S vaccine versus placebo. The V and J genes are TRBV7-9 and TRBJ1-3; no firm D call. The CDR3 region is CASSLLGPGLSGNTIYF. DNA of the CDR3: TGTGCCAGCAGCTTATTAGGTCCGGGGTTGAGTGGAAACACCATATATTTT.